A few counts support the clone carrying this T cell receptor (beta chain). This CDR3 region has 16 residues. V gave up 2 bases and J gave up 2 bases, with 15 bases separating them. The V gene's germline CDR1 is MNHNS and CDR2 SASEGT. The sample comes from a study of T cells in Graves' hyperthyroidism and ophthalmopathy. The CDR3 regions of TCR beta were amplified from RNA transcripts. HTBI primers were employed in a first-round RT-PCR of the TCR CDR3. MiXCR, run by TCRdb on the multiplex PCR reads, gives a single entry per CDR3 protein. The table has 550,000 to 800,000 distinct CDR3 sequences, approximately 16% seen once.

The sequenced sample consisted of blood. The V gene is TRBV6-1, the J gene TRBJ2-5; D is possibly TRBD1 (5 bases). The clonotype comes from a man between 18 and 29 years old with Graves' hyperthyroidism. This CDR3 is CASSEWEGVSQETQYF. CDR3 nucleotides: TGTGCCAGCAGTGAATGGGAAGGGGTTTCGCAAGAGACCCAGTACTTC.